These 30 T cell receptor beta chains share one sample of origin, sequenced in a study of blood T cell repertoires in COVID-19. Assay: immunoSEQ multiplex PCR; the TCRdb copy retains only in-frame clones and omits some. The table records roughly 250,000 clones, 70% to 90% of them present only once. The source material was peripheral blood. The receptors derive from a human donor with COVID-19, enrolled during active disease. The donor label of this sample is uncertain.

This clone was seen only once. The chain links TRBV5-1 to TRBJ1-2; tentative D call: TRBD1 (5 bases). V was trimmed by 2 bases and J by 1 base, leaving 9 bases between them. The CDR3 loop spans 14 amino acids. Germline V gene sequence: CDR1 SGHRS, CDR2 YFSETQ. CDR3 sequence (DNA): TGCGCCAGCAGCTTAGGAGGGGTTAACTATGGCTACACCTTC. This codes for CASSLGGVNYGYTF. The variable domain in full, with the rest retrieved from reference TRBV5-1 and TRBJ1-2, is KAGVTQTPRYLIKTRGQQVTLSCSPISGHRSVSWYQQTPGQGLQFLFEYFSETQRNKGNFPGRFSGRQFSNSRSEMNVSTLELGDSALYLCASSLGGVNYGYTFGSGTRLTVV.

There are a few counts of this clone. This rearrangement joins TRBV19 to TRBJ2-5; 8 bases map to TRBD2. V gave up 1 base and J gave up 5 bases; unmatched junction bases: 6. Germline V lookup: CDR1 LNHDA, CDR2 SQIVND (reference sequence). The CDR3 is 15 residues long. CDR3 DNA sequence: TGTGCCAGTAGTATAGCGATAGCGGGACGGGAGACCCAGTACTTC. Translated, it gives CASSIAIAGRETQYF.

The chain links TRBV24-1 to TRBJ1-2; the D is unclear. Trimming removed 3 bases from V and 8 bases from J, with 15 bases in between. This CDR3 region has 14 residues. Germline loops: CDR1 KGHDR, CDR2 SFDVKD. The CDR3, as DNA: TGTGCCACCAGTGATCCGACCACTTCCAGGGGCTACACCTTC. As protein: CATSDPTTSRGYTF.

This chain uses TRBV2 with TRBJ2-7, with 7 bases aligning to TRBD1. J lost 5 bases, V lost 5 bases, and 6 bases had no gene match. Germline CDR1 is SNHLY and CDR2 is FYNNEI. CDR3 length: 13 amino acids. The CDR3, as DNA: TGTGCCAGCAGTCCACCGACAGGGCACGAGCAGTACTTC. It codes for CASSPPTGHEQYF.

The CDR3 DNA is TGTGCCAGCAGGCAGACAGGGAACACTGAAGCTTTCTTT. Translation gives CASRQTGNTEAFF. V gene TRBV28 combines with J gene TRBJ1-1, with D perhaps TRBD1 (6 bases). Germline CDR1 and CDR2: MDHEN and SYDVKM. CDR3 size: 13 residues. V was cut by 6 bases and J by 1 base, with 9 bases left in between.

V usage is TRBV5-1 and J usage is TRBJ2-1; D not resolved. V was shortened by 0 bases and J by 4 bases, with 5 bases between the two germline ends. This CDR3 has 13 residues. The germline CDR1 and CDR2 sequences are SGHRS and YFSETQ. Written as DNA, the CDR3 is TGCGCCAGCAGCTTGGGCAGTTACAATGAGCAGTTCTTC. This translates into CASSLGSYNEQFF.

The chain uses TRBV19 and TRBJ1-1, with a possible D match to TRBD1 (6 bases). V was cut by 2 bases and J by 4 bases, with 8 bases left in between. The germline gives CDR1 LNHDA, CDR2 SQIVND (reference sequence). The CDR3 spans 13 residues. For the CDR3, the DNA is TGTGCCAGTAGTATAACCAGGGGCACTGAAGCTTTCTTT. Encoded protein: CASSITRGTEAFF.

Here the CDR3 reads CASTLGQGGHSPLHF. Here the CDR3 DNA reads TGTGCCAGCACCCTAGGGCAGGGAGGGCATTCACCCCTCCACTTT. The rearrangement links TRBV6-6 to TRBJ1-6; tentative D call: TRBD1 (5 bases). V lost 7 bases and J 8 bases, leaving 18 bases between the germline ends. This CDR3 contains 15 residues. In germline, CDR1 is MNHNY, CDR2 SVGAGI (reference sequence).

This clone was picked up a small number of times. This rearrangement joins TRBV11-1 to TRBJ2-3, with D uncertain. V was pared by 1 base and J by 4 bases, with 3 bases between. The CDR3 has 12 residues. Germline CDR1 SGHAT, CDR2 FQDESV (reference sequence). The CDR3 DNA is TGTGCCAGCAGCTTAGGCGCAGATACGCAGTATTTT. It specifies CASSLGADTQYF.

The rearrangement uses TRBV7-8 and TRBJ2-7; D may be TRBD1 (6 bases). The germline V and J ends were trimmed by 5 bases and 0 bases, with 14 bases remaining between them. Germline V gene data show CDR1 as SGHVS and CDR2 as FQNEAQ. The CDR3 is 15 residues long. CDR3 DNA sequence: TGTGCCAGCAGCCCCCACAGGGTCAGCTCCTACGAGCAGTACTTC. Translated, it gives CASSPHRVSSYEQYF.

The CDR3 DNA reads as TGCAGCGTTGTTCAAAACTGGGGACAGGGAGGTCACGAGCAGTACTTC. This sequence encodes CSVVQNWGQGGHEQYF. The chain is built from TRBV29-1 and TRBJ2-7, with 9 bases fitting TRBD1. Germline-derived CDR1 and CDR2 are SQVTM and ANQGSEA. The CDR3 runs to 16 residues. The V segment lost 4 bases and the J segment 5 bases; nucleotides outside the gene matches: 15.

The genes are TRBV30 and TRBJ1-2, with D tentatively TRBD1 (6 bases). V was clipped by 5 bases and J by 4 bases, with 14 bases between them. The CDR3 totals 13 residues. Germline V gene lookup returns CDR1 GTSNPN and CDR2 SVGIG (reference sequence). CDR3 sequence: CAWQQGPAYGYTF. CDR3 sequence (DNA): TGTGCCTGGCAACAGGGCCCCGCCTATGGCTACACCTTC.

This chain links TRBV10-3 with TRBJ2-7; possible D gene TRBD1, 7 bases. Trimming took off 6 bases at V and 5 bases at J, with 20 bases between the two ends. The CDR3 has 15 residues. CDR1 is ENHRY and CDR2 is SYGVKD in the germline V gene. The CDR3 DNA is TGTGCCATCAGCATCGAGACAGGGAGGTATAACGAGCAGTACTTC. Its protein product is CAISIETGRYNEQYF.

This clone occurred once. This chain joins TRBV28 and TRBJ1-5, with D maybe TRBD1 (6 bases). The CDR3 length is 15 residues. The ends were cut back, 5 bases at V and 2 bases at J, with 13 bases in the middle. Germline lookup yields CDR1 MDHEN and CDR2 SYDVKM. In nucleotides, the CDR3 is TGTGCCAGCAGTCCCACGGGACAAGGCAATCAGCCCCAGCATTTT. Its translation: CASSPTGQGNQPQHF.

The chain uses TRBV18 and TRBJ1-1; perhaps TRBD1 as D (6 bases). Trimming shortened V by 4 bases and J by 4 bases, and 13 bases separated the two germline ends. CDR1 is KGHSH, CDR2 LQKENI, per germline. The CDR3 sequence is 14 residues long. The CDR3 reads CASSLGTYGTEAFF. Written as DNA, the CDR3 is TGTGCCAGCTCACTCGGGACATATGGCACTGAAGCTTTCTTT. The variable domain in full, completed from reference TRBV18 and TRBJ1-1, reads NAGVMQNPRHLVRRRGQEARLRCSPMKGHSHVYWYRQLPEEGLKFMVYLQKENIIDESGMPKERFSAEFPKEGPSILRIQQVVRGDSAAYFCASSLGTYGTEAFFGQGTRLTVV.

This chain uses TRBV11-2 with TRBJ1-2; weak D call: TRBD1 (6 bases). V gave up 4 bases and J gave up 4 bases, with 19 bases separating them. CDR3 length equals 16 residues. Germline lookup yields CDR1 SGHAT and CDR2 FQNNGV. The CDR3 DNA reads TGTGCCAGCAGCTCTTCGTCGGGGGGCGAGCGCTATGGCTACACCTTC. Encoded protein: CASSSSSGGERYGYTF.

The chain links TRBV15 to TRBJ1-2; D is uncertain. This CDR3 has 13 residues. In germline, CDR1 is LNHNV, CDR2 YYDKDF (reference sequence). V gave up 0 bases and J gave up 8 bases, with 10 bases separating them. In DNA, the CDR3 is TGTGCCACCAGCAGAGACACGGTATGGGGCTACACCTTC. It translates to CATSRDTVWGYTF.

This sequence joins TRBV15 and TRBJ1-3; D is ambiguous. The CDR3 contains 13 residues. Germline V CDR1 and CDR2: LNHNV, YYDKDF (reference sequence). Trimming pared 0 bases from V and 2 bases from J, leaving 2 bases between. The CDR3 DNA is TGTGCCACCAGCAGAGACACTGGAAACACCATATATTTT. It is translated as CATSRDTGNTIYF. Variable domain in full (rest from reference TRBV15 and TRBJ1-3): DAMVIQNPRYQVTQFGKPVTLSCSQTLNHNVMYWYQQKSSQAPKLLFHYYDKDFNNEADTPDNFQSRRPNTSFCFLDIRSPGLGDTAMYLCATSRDTGNTIYFGEGSWLTVV.

This chain uses TRBV2 with TRBJ1-1; a possible D gene is TRBD1 (5 bases). Germline assignment: CDR1 SNHLY and CDR2 FYNNEI. This CDR3 has 14 amino acids. Deletions cut 4 bases from V and 6 bases from J, with 15 bases between. This CDR3 is CASSVGTVGPEAFF. The CDR3 DNA follows: TGTGCCAGCAGTGTAGGAACTGTGGGGCCTGAAGCTTTCTTT.

The genes are TRBV12-3 or TRBV12-4 and TRBJ2-7; D is undetermined. The CDR3 is 12 amino acids. V was trimmed by 6 bases and J by 3 bases, leaving 9 bases between them. CDR3 in amino acids: CASSIGVYEQYF. The DNA of the CDR3 is TGTGCCAGCAGCATCGGAGTCTACGAGCAGTACTTC.

The chain links TRBV20-1 to TRBJ2-5; D possibly corresponds to TRBD2 (5 bases). The CDR3 length is 11 residues. V was shortened by 7 bases and J by 2 bases, with 8 bases between the two germline ends. Germline V lookup: CDR1 DFQATT, CDR2 SNEGSKA (reference sequence). For the CDR3, the DNA is TGCAGTGGTCAGCGGCAAGAGACCCAGTACTTC. As protein: CSGQRQETQYF.

V is TRBV6-1 and J is TRBJ1-5, with 7 bases fitting TRBD1. CDR3 length: 16 amino acids. The V and J ends lost 6 bases and 4 bases, in that order; junction bases with no gene match: 12. CDR1 is MNHNS and CDR2 is SASEGT in the germline V gene. In nucleotides, the CDR3 is TGTGCCAGCAGGGAACGACAGGGCCGGGGAAATCAGCCCCAGCATTTT. Translated: CASRERQGRGNQPQHF.

This chain links TRBV2 with TRBJ1-5; no firm D call. Per the germline V gene, CDR1 is SNHLY and CDR2 is FYNNEI. Between the trimmed V and J ends, which lost 0 bases and 3 bases, there was a span of 6 bases. The CDR3 extends over 14 amino acids. The CDR3 protein is CASSEARVNQPQHF. The CDR3 coding sequence is TGTGCCAGCAGTGAAGCGAGAGTCAATCAGCCCCAGCATTTT.

This chain links TRBV7-2 with TRBJ2-5; possible D gene TRBD2, 6 bases. Germline CDR1 and CDR2: SGHTA and FQGNSA. Between the trimmed V and J ends, which lost 5 bases and 2 bases, there was a span of 21 bases. CDR3 length equals 17 residues. CDR3 sequence: CASSLPSLLALQETQYF. The CDR3 DNA reads TGTGCCAGCAGCCTACCAAGCCTTCTAGCGTTACAAGAGACCCAGTACTTC.

The chain has TRBV6-5 and TRBJ2-3, with D possibly being TRBD1 (6 bases). V was trimmed by 5 bases and J by 0 bases, leaving 12 bases between them. The CDR3 covers 15 residues. The germline CDR1 and CDR2 sequences are MNHEY and SVGAGI. CDR3 region: CASSRNRASTDTQYF. The CDR3 DNA reads as TGTGCCAGCAGTCGTAACAGGGCTAGCACAGATACGCAGTATTTT.

The chain employs TRBV30 and TRBJ1-4, with TRBD1 matching 7 bases. The CDR3 is 18 residues long. The trim removed 2 bases at V and 0 bases at J, leaving 12 bases unmatched. Germline CDR1 is GTSNPN and CDR2 is SVGIG (reference sequence). CDR3 DNA: TGTGCCTGGAGTAAGGGACAGAGCCCTTTTTCAACTAATGAAAAACTGTTTTTT. Its translation: CAWSKGQSPFSTNEKLFF. The entire variable domain, with the rest obtained from reference TRBV30 and TRBJ1-4, is as follows: SQTIHQWPATLVQPVGSPLSLECTVEGTSNPNLYWYRQAAGRGLQLLFYSVGIGQISSEVPQNLSASRPQDRQFILSSKKLLLSDSGFYLCAWSKGQSPFSTNEKLFFGSGTQLSVL.

The rearrangement links TRBV10-1 to TRBJ2-7; TRBD1 matches at 10 bases. With V trimmed by 6 bases and J by 9 bases, 8 bases remained unmatched. CDR1 and CDR2 from the germline V gene are WNHNN and SYGVQD (reference sequence). This CDR3 has 13 amino acids. The CDR3 spells CASRDRGGPLQYF. CDR3 DNA: TGCGCCAGCAGGGACAGGGGGGGACCTTTGCAGTACTTC.

The V and J genes are TRBV18 and TRBJ2-1, with 14 bases identical to TRBD2. The germline CDR1 and CDR2 sequences are KGHSH and LQKENI. V was pared by 4 bases and J by 8 bases, with 7 bases of the junction left unmatched. The CDR3 loop spans 16 amino acids. The CDR3 DNA reads as TGTGCCAGCTCACTCGGGACTAGCGGGAGAGGCGATGAGCAGTTCTTC. Translation: CASSLGTSGRGDEQFF.

This chain joins TRBV19 and TRBJ1-1; the D gene is possibly TRBD1 (5 bases). Germline CDR1 is LNHDA and CDR2 is SQIVND (reference sequence). CDR3 length equals 14 residues. Deletions cut 0 bases from V and 14 bases from J, with 19 bases between. The CDR3 region has the DNA TGTGCCAGTAGTATAGATTGGTCAAGCGGGGGACTGTTCTTT. Its protein product is CASSIDWSSGGLFF.

J is TRBJ1-6 and V is TRBV9; 8 bases agree with TRBD1. The CDR3 runs 15 residues. The trim removed 3 bases at V and 8 bases at J, leaving 7 bases unmatched. The V gene's germline CDR1 is SGDLS and CDR2 YYNGEE. This CDR3 reads CASSADRGTDSPLHF. The DNA of the CDR3 is TGTGCCAGCAGCGCTGACAGGGGAACGGATTCACCCCTCCACTTT.